Shown below are 11 T cell receptor beta chains from a single sample sequenced in a study of blood T cell repertoires in COVID-19. TCRdb keeps only in-frame clones here, not all; method: immunoSEQ multiplex PCR. The sample includes around 190,000 clones, 65% to 80% of them seen just once. Source material: PBMCs or T cells enriched from blood (not recorded which). These TCRs come from a woman between 50 and 59 years old with acute COVID-19.

This sequence joins TRBV29-1 and TRBJ2-5; 7 bases align to TRBD1. Trimming cost V 4 bases and J 2 bases; bases outside gene matches: 4. The CDR3 totals 13 residues. CDR1 and CDR2 (germline): SQVTM, ANQGSEA. CDR3 region: CSVAGQVQETQYF. In nucleotides, the CDR3 is TGCAGCGTTGCCGGACAGGTTCAAGAGACCCAGTACTTC.

The V call is TRBV19, the J call TRBJ1-1; unclear D gene. V gave up 10 bases and J gave up 1 base, with 19 bases separating them. The CDR3 spans 15 residues. Germline V gives CDR1 LNHDA, CDR2 SQIVND (reference sequence). For the CDR3, the DNA is TGTGCCACCTTCCGGAGCTTTTTAAAGAACACTGAAGCTTTCTTT. Amino acids: CATFRSFLKNTEAFF.

This clone was counted a few times. CDR3 DNA: TGCGCCAGCAGCCAAGTAGACAGGGTAGTAGAGGAGCTGTTTTTT. Translating gives CASSQVDRVVEELFF. V is TRBV4-3 and J is TRBJ2-2, with 7 bases fitting TRBD1. Germline V gives CDR1 LGHNA, CDR2 YSLEER. V lost 1 base and J lost 10; bases outside the gene matches: 9. The CDR3 runs 15 residues.

This clone was seen only a few times. At the DNA level, this CDR3 is encoded by other sequences in the same sample as well. The chain recombines TRBV5-1 with TRBJ1-1, with 7 bases aligning to TRBD1. The J segment lost 3 bases and the V segment lost 4 bases, leaving 3 bases of the junction unmatched. The CDR3 is 13 residues long. CDR1 SGHRS and CDR2 YFSETQ come from the germline V gene. The CDR3 nucleotides are TGCGCCAGCAGCCTCACAGGGGACACTGAAGCTTTCTTT. Translation: CASSLTGDTEAFF.

V is TRBV18 and J is TRBJ2-6; 8 nucleotides line up with TRBD1. The germline V gene encodes CDR1 KGHSH and CDR2 LQKENI. This CDR3 spans 19 amino acids. V dropped 6 bases and J dropped 4; count of bases not matched to a gene: 17. CDR3 nucleotides: TGTGCCAGCTCGCCGGATACCGGGACAGGACCCTCCGGGGCCAACGTCCTGACTTTC. It is translated as CASSPDTGTGPSGANVLTF.

J is TRBJ2-1 and V is TRBV9, with 8 bases that match TRBD2. The J segment lost 2 bases and the V segment lost 3 bases, leaving 7 bases of the junction unmatched. Germline assignment: CDR1 SGDLS and CDR2 YYNGEE. This CDR3 spans 16 amino acids. The CDR3 region has the DNA TGTGCCAGCAGCGCCATAAGCGGGGGCCCCTACAATGAGCAGTTCTTC. This codes for CASSAISGGPYNEQFF.

This sequence joins TRBV5-1 and TRBJ2-3, with a weak D call TRBD2 (5 bases). Trimming shortened V by 0 bases and J by 1 base, and 12 bases separated the two germline ends. Germline V gene lookup returns CDR1 SGHRS and CDR2 YFSETQ. The CDR3 covers 16 residues. CDR3 sequence: CASSLVEGEGTDTQYF. The CDR3 nucleotides are TGCGCCAGCAGCTTGGTAGAGGGCGAGGGCACAGATACGCAGTATTTT. The complete variable domain, with remaining parts taken from reference TRBV5-1 and TRBJ2-3, reads KAGVTQTPRYLIKTRGQQVTLSCSPISGHRSVSWYQQTPGQGLQFLFEYFSETQRNKGNFPGRFSGRQFSNSRSEMNVSTLELGDSALYLCASSLVEGEGTDTQYFGPGTRLTVL.

The J gene is TRBJ1-6, the V gene TRBV15; TRBD1 might be the D (6 bases). Trimming removed 5 bases at V and 11 bases at J, with 22 bases between. CDR1 is LNHNV and CDR2 is YYDKDF in the germline V gene (reference sequence). The CDR3 length is 16 residues. CDR3 protein: CATSQGMLGYSAPLHF. CDR3 nucleotides: TGTGCCACCAGCCAGGGGATGTTGGGTTATTCGGCACCCCTCCACTTT.

The V and J genes are TRBV27 and TRBJ1-1; TRBD1 aligns across 8 bases. The CDR3 length is 15 residues. Per the germline V gene, CDR1 is MNHEY and CDR2 is SMNVEV (reference sequence). After removal of 4 bases from V and 1 base from J, the junction contained 5 bases not matched to a gene. CDR3 region: CASSSQGAGNTEAFF. The CDR3, as DNA: TGTGCCAGCAGTTCGCAGGGGGCCGGGAACACTGAAGCTTTCTTT.

The chain is built from TRBV6-5 and TRBJ1-1; a weak D match, TRBD1 (5 bases). V was pared by 7 bases and J by 4 bases, with 13 bases between. There are 13 residues in the CDR3. Germline V gives CDR1 MNHEY, CDR2 SVGAGI. The CDR3 loop is CASTAGMATEAFF. CDR3 bases: TGTGCCAGCACGGCAGGGATGGCCACTGAAGCTTTCTTT.

The chain is built from TRBV27 and TRBJ1-2; D gene unclear. Germline V gene data show CDR1 as MNHEY and CDR2 as SMNVEV (reference sequence). The CDR3 covers 14 residues. Trimming removed 8 bases at V and 4 bases at J, with 17 bases between. CDR3 bases: TGTGCCAGCCGGCCGGGGTTTGGAATCTATGGCTACACCTTC. It encodes CASRPGFGIYGYTF.